Listed below are T cell receptor beta chains from one sample, sequenced in a study of tumor-infiltrating lymphocytes in primary liver carcinoma. TCRdb redid the calling of the multiplex PCR reads with MiXCR, one entry per CDR3 protein. The top ten clones hold over 9% of a sample with approximately 92,000 distinct CDR3 sequences, roughly 69% of them seen once. The source material was liver tumor tissue from sampling region 5. The receptors here all came from a woman aged 60 to 75 with primary liver carcinoma and hepatitis B virus infection. The CDR3 runs from the conserved cysteine through the conserved F or W. A D gene is named only where the DNA matches it firmly. Clone size is not always given. Where it is, it says once, few, many or a class for expanded clones.

v_call,d_call,clone_size,cdr3_length,j_call,cdr3_aa,cdr3_nt
TRBV29-1,TRBD2,many,17,TRBJ2-2,CSVGADGSGRDHGELFF,TGCAGCGTTGGGGCAGATGGTAGCGGGAGGGATCACGGGGAGCTGTTTTTT
TRBV6-5,TRBD1,-,15,TRBJ2-7,CASCTPRDSHYEQYF,TGTGCCAGCTGTACCCCCCGGGACAGCCATTACGAGCAGTACTTC
TRBV28,-,-,16,TRBJ2-5,CASSLYGGPSFGAQYF,TGTGCCAGCAGTTTATATGGGGGACCATCATTCGGGGCCCAGTACTTC
TRBV2,-,-,14,TRBJ2-2,CASSETANTGELFF,TGTGCCAGCAGTGAGACTGCGAACACCGGGGAGCTGTTTTTT
TRBV11-2,TRBD2,-,18,TRBJ2-7,CASSLGLGSGGGSYEQYF,TGTGCCAGCAGCTTAGGACTTGGTAGCGGGGGGGGCTCCTACGAGCAGTACTTC
TRBV12-3/TRBV12-4,-,-,17,TRBJ2-6,CASSTTPGATGANVLNF,TGTGCCAGCAGTACGACTCCAGGGGCGACTGGGGCCAACGTCCTGAATTTC
TRBV5-6,-,once,17,TRBJ2-1,CESSSLSKTRSYNEQFF,TGTGAGAGTAGCTCCCTAAGTAAGACCCGTTCCTACAATGAGCAGTTCTTC
TRBV4-1,-,-,16,TRBJ1-3,CASSRVPGDSGNTIYF,TGCGCCAGCAGCCGAGTCCCGGGTGATTCCGGAAACACCATATATTTT
TRBV11-2,-,-,13,TRBJ2-2,CASSLESTGELFF,TGTGCCAGCAGCTTGGAGTCAACCGGGGAGCTGTTTTTT
TRBV29-1,TRBD2,-,18,TRBJ2-7,CSVEAPETSGRAADEQYF,TGTAGCGTTGAAGCCCCCGAGACTAGCGGGAGGGCTGCAGACGAGCAGTACTTC
TRBV5-6,TRBD1,many,14,TRBJ1-2,CASRRDRGNYGYTF,TGTGCCAGCAGGCGGGACAGGGGGAACTATGGCTACACCTTC
TRBV28,-,many,13,TRBJ2-3,CASSLGSPDTQYF,TGTGCCAGCAGTTTAGGGTCCCCAGATACGCAGTATTTT
TRBV18,-,many,15,TRBJ2-1,CASSLNRDTYNEQFF,TGTGCCAGCTCTCTCAACAGGGACACCTACAATGAGCAGTTCTTC
TRBV11-3,-,-,13,TRBJ2-3,CANSLEGWDTQCF,TGTGCCAACAGCTTAGAGGGGTGGGATACGCAGTGTTTT
TRBV5-4,-,-,14,TRBJ1-2,CASSAGVPNYGYTF,TGTGCCAGCAGCGCCGGGGTACCTAACTATGGCTACACCTTC
TRBV4-1,-,-,11,TRBJ1-2,CANSDSYGYTF,TGTGCCAACAGCGACAGCTATGGCTACACCTTC
TRBV12-3/TRBV12-4,TRBD1,-,15,TRBJ2-1,CASSTSGGWYNGQFF,TGTGCCAGCAGTACCTCAGGGGGTTGGTACAATGGGCAGTTCTTC
TRBV5-5,TRBD1,-,18,TRBJ2-7,CASSPRGTRGDSSCEQYF,TGTGCCAGCAGCCCCAGAGGGACCAGAGGGGACAGCTCCTGCGAGCAGTACTTC
TRBV20-1,-,-,16,TRBJ2-1,CSARDNRGLKGNGQFF,TGCAGTGCTAGAGACAATCGGGGGCTGAAGGGCAATGGGCAGTTCTTC
TRBV29-1,-,-,13,TRBJ1-2,CSVAREANYGYTF,TGTAGCGTTGCTAGGGAAGCTAACTATGGTTACACCTTC
TRBV11-1,TRBD2,-,15,TRBJ2-7,CASSWSGTRTYGQCF,TGCGCCAGCAGCTGGAGCGGGACGAGGACCTACGGGCAGTGCTTC
TRBV28,-,-,19,TRBJ1-3,CAGSFRGVRRVGDGNTIYF,TGTGCCGGCAGTTTTCGGGGGGTCCGAAGAGTGGGAGATGGAAACACCATATATTTT
TRBV24-1,TRBD2,-,18,TRBJ2-4,CATDWRSGIVLAKNIQYF,TGTGCCACCGATTGGCGTAGCGGGATTGTTTTGGCCAAAAACATTCAGTACTTC
TRBV7-9,TRBD2,-,17,TRBJ2-7,CASSSSLGLAGWHEKYF,TGTGCCAGCAGCTCATCCCTAGGACTAGCGGGCTGGCACGAGAAGTACTTC
TRBV7-8,TRBD2,many,14,TRBJ2-5,CASSFREAQETQYF,TGTGCCAGCAGCTTCCGGGAGGCCCAAGAGACCCAGTACTTC
TRBV6-1,-,-,15,TRBJ1-2,CASSESLRGSRDYTF,TGTGCCAGCAGTGAATCCCTTAGGGGGAGCCGTGACTACACCTTC